The text below deals with one T cell receptor (beta chain). Its target is unknown. As for time point: persistent/refractory GD, antithyroid drugs over 5 years with positive TRAb. PBMCs were the source of the RNA used for TCR sequencing. Around 9 milliliters of peripheral blood were drawn into EDTA tubes. V was cut by 2 bases and J by 0 bases, with 9 bases left in between. The germline V gene encodes CDR1 SGHKS and CDR2 YYEKEE (reference sequence). CDR3 length equals 15 residues. The sample belongs to a study of regulatory T cells in long-lasting Graves disease. Building the TCR beta libraries relied on iRepertoire HTBI primers, and CDR3 regions underwent Arm-PCR. TCRdb re-called the multiplex PCR reads through MiXCR, storing one row per CDR3 protein. The sample has approximately 470,000 distinct CDR3 sequences, less than 25% seen once. Points from the study as a whole: Newly diagnosed Graves' patients exceeded persistent ones in TCR diversity.

Sequences were derived from peripheral blood mononuclear cells (PBMCs), sampled when the disease was refractory, from a patient treated with antithyroid drugs. The rearrangement links TRBV5-5 to TRBJ2-1; no firm D call. This TCR was recovered from a female donor with Graves disease. The chain's CDR3 is CASSLAKYSYNEQFF. The CDR3 nucleotides read TGTGCCAGCAGCTTAGCCAAATACTCCTACAATGAGCAGTTCTTC.